This T cell receptor beta chain was recovered during a study of blood T cell repertoires in COVID-19. Profiled with immunoSEQ multiplex PCR; TCRdb holds only in-frame clones, not every one. The sample shows roughly 200,000 clones, 75% to 85% of them seen only once. Germline values: CDR1 LNHDA, CDR2 SQIVND (reference sequence). Germline trimming cut 3 bases from V and 1 base from J; bases unmatched to any gene: 15. CDR3 length equals 19 residues. This rearrangement joins TRBV19 to TRBJ2-1; 7 bases map to TRBD2. This receptor was taken from a woman aged 25 to 45 with COVID-19, enrolled during active disease. Specimen: peripheral blood. CDR3 sequence (DNA): TGTGCCAGTAGTATCCCAATAATGGGGAGGGCAAATTCCTACAATGAGCAGTTCTTC. Amino acids: CASSIPIMGRANSYNEQFF.